This TCR beta chain was captured by sequencing in a study of blood T cell repertoires in COVID-19. This CDR3 spans 14 amino acids. The V end lost 4 bases, the J end lost 5 bases, and 11 bases lay between the germline ends. Germline V gene data show CDR1 as MNHEY and CDR2 as SVGAGI. The method was immunoSEQ multiplex PCR; TCRdb's version includes in-frame clones alone and lacks a portion of them. This table holds 250,000 to 300,000 clones, about 85% found once. The chain has TRBV6-5 and TRBJ2-2, with D unresolved. The origin of this receptor is a man aged 18-30 years with active or convalescent COVID-19. The sequenced sample consisted of peripheral blood. The DNA of the CDR3 is TGTGCCAGCAGTTTACCCCCAGGAACCGGGGAGCTGTTTTTT. Its protein product is CASSLPPGTGELFF.